One and the same sample provided the 19 T cell receptor beta chains below, sequenced in a study of T cell responses to AZD1222 COVID-19 vaccine. The assay was immunoSEQ multiplex PCR, and TCRdb's table has in-frame clones only and misses some. This sample yields 150,000 to 200,000 clones, of which around 88% are seen a single time; around 10% belongs to the top ten. This specimen consisted of peripheral blood, obtained 28 days after the second AZD1222 dose. Source of these receptors: an adult who received the AZD1222 COVID-19 vaccine.

The J gene is TRBJ1-1, the V gene TRBV6-4; no reliable D call. Trimming removed 4 bases at V and 3 bases at J, with 9 bases between. The CDR3 consists of 13 residues. Per germline, CDR1 MRHNA and CDR2 SNTAGT. For the CDR3, the DNA is TGTGCCAGCAGTGCAAACCGAGACACTGAAGCTTTCTTT. Its protein is CASSANRDTEAFF.

The chain is built from TRBV6-5 and TRBJ1-5; D gene uncertain. CDR1 is MNHEY, CDR2 SVGAGI, per germline. CDR3 length: 12 amino acids. Trimming removed 7 bases from V and 3 bases from J, with 7 bases in between. The CDR3 region is CASMAYNQPQHF. Written as DNA, the CDR3 is TGTGCCAGCATGGCCTACAATCAGCCCCAGCATTTT.

The chain employs TRBV6-2 or TRBV6-3 and TRBJ2-7, with D hard to call. The ends were cut back, 4 bases at V and 0 bases at J, with 4 bases in the middle. The germline V gene encodes CDR1 MNHEY and CDR2 SVGEGT. The CDR3 is 12 amino acids. The CDR3 DNA reads TGTGCCAGCAGTTGGGCCTCCTACGAGCAGTACTTC. It yields the protein CASSWASYEQYF.

The chain employs TRBV7-8 and TRBJ2-1, with TRBD2 identical over 7 bases. V lost 2 bases, J lost 0 bases, and 4 bases stayed unmatched. Germline V gene data show CDR1 as SGHVS and CDR2 as FQNEAQ. CDR3 size: 16 residues. The CDR3 protein is CASSLLRGSSYNEQFF. The CDR3 DNA follows: TGTGCCAGCAGCTTATTGCGGGGGAGCTCCTACAATGAGCAGTTCTTC.

The chain is built from TRBV13 and TRBJ1-3, with D maybe TRBD1 (5 bases). V lost 0 bases to trimming and J lost 0 bases, with 9 bases between them. Germline CDR1 is PRHDT and CDR2 is FYEKMQ (reference sequence). CDR3 size: 16 residues. The CDR3 protein is CASSLGGGSSGNTIYF. CDR3 coding DNA: TGTGCCAGCAGCTTAGGCGGGGGATCCTCTGGAAACACCATATATTTT. Full variable domain (outside the CDR3, taken from reference TRBV13 and TRBJ1-3): AAGVIQSPRHLIKEKRETATLKCYPIPRHDTVYWYQQGPGQDPQFLISFYEKMQSDKGSIPDRFSAQQFSDYHSELNMSSLELGDSALYFCASSLGGGSSGNTIYFGEGSWLTVV.

The V gene is TRBV29-1, the J gene TRBJ2-3; D is uncertain. Germline CDR1 is SQVTM and CDR2 is ANQGSEA. This CDR3 comprises 11 residues. Trimming left V 4 bases short and J 5 bases short, with 7 bases between. CDR3 loop: CSVGEIDTQYF. The CDR3 DNA is TGCAGCGTTGGAGAGATAGATACGCAGTATTTT.

The V and J genes are TRBV27 and TRBJ1-6; possibly TRBD1 for D (6 bases). V was pared by 6 bases and J by 9 bases, with 12 bases between. Germline assignment: CDR1 MNHEY and CDR2 SMNVEV (reference sequence). This CDR3 contains 13 residues. For the CDR3, the DNA is TGTGCCAGCAGCCAGGGGCGGTTTTCACCCCTCCACTTT. Residues: CASSQGRFSPLHF.

The rearrangement uses TRBV5-1 and TRBJ2-2; tentatively, D is TRBD1 or TRBD2 (5 bases each). Germline assignment: CDR1 SGHRS and CDR2 YFSETQ. The CDR3 runs to 17 residues. The V end was cut by 4 bases, the J end by 2 bases, with 18 bases between. DNA for the CDR3: TGCGCCAGCAGCCTTTTTCCCGGGACCAAAAACACCGGGGAGCTGTTTTTT. It encodes CASSLFPGTKNTGELFF.

J is TRBJ2-2 and V is TRBV19, with 9 bases lining up with TRBD2. Germline CDR1 is LNHDA and CDR2 is SQIVND (reference sequence). The ends lost 10 bases at V and 4 bases at J; junction bases unmatched: 19. The length of the CDR3 is 18 residues. This CDR3 is CATSKPGLALPTTGELFF. CDR3 DNA: TGTGCCACCTCAAAACCGGGACTAGCTCTCCCGACCACCGGGGAGCTGTTTTTT.

This chain links TRBV7-3 with TRBJ1-6; possible D gene TRBD1, 5 bases. The CDR3 consists of 18 residues. V was pared by 2 bases and J by 6 bases, with 20 bases between. Germline V gene lookup returns CDR1 SGHTA and CDR2 FQGTGA. The CDR3 DNA reads as TGTGCCAGCAGCTTATGGTTCTTAGGCCAGGGAATTAATTCACCCCTCCACTTT. Its protein is CASSLWFLGQGINSPLHF.

This chain connects TRBV6-5 to TRBJ1-1; 8 bases fit TRBD1. The CDR3 runs to 14 residues. The J segment lost 6 bases and the V segment lost 6 bases, leaving 9 bases of the junction unmatched. Germline-derived CDR1 and CDR2 are MNHEY and SVGAGI. The CDR3 reads CASRSDRVLAEAFF. The CDR3 nucleotides are TGTGCCAGCAGGTCGGACAGGGTTTTGGCTGAAGCTTTCTTT.

The rearrangement uses TRBV30 and TRBJ1-1; 11 bases fit TRBD1. V lost 1 base to trimming and J lost 1 base; unmatched junction nucleotides: 2. From germline, CDR1 is GTSNPN and CDR2 SVGIG (reference sequence). The CDR3 has 15 amino acids. The CDR3 sequence is CAWSGTGGKNTEAFF. CDR3 bases: TGTGCCTGGAGTGGGACAGGGGGCAAGAACACTGAAGCTTTCTTT.

Concerning this clone itself: At one end, the junction sequence differs from germline, possibly due to a read error. The chain combines TRBV2 with TRBJ1-4; 7 bases map to TRBD1. Looked up from germline, CDR1 is SNHLY and CDR2 is FYNNEI. The CDR3 loop spans 12 amino acids. CDR3 in amino acids: CASSPSGDSLDF. CDR3 bases: TGTGCCAGCAGCCCGTCGGGGGACAGCCTAGATTTT.

V is TRBV6-5 and J is TRBJ1-1, with D hard to call. CDR1 and CDR2 (germline): MNHEY, SVGAGI. The CDR3 has 12 residues. Trimming took off 8 bases at V and 0 bases at J, with 7 bases between the two ends. CDR3 sequence (DNA): TGTGCCAGCCCACGGCTGAACACTGAAGCTTTCTTT. Translated: CASPRLNTEAFF.

In its sample, this clone was seen a few times. This chain uses TRBV29-1 with TRBJ1-2; 7 bases match TRBD1. The CDR3 totals 12 residues. With 3 bases clipped from V and 4 bases from J, the junction kept 2 bases outside the gene matches. CDR1 is SQVTM, CDR2 ANQGSEA, per germline. In nucleotides, the CDR3 is TGCAGCGTTGAGGGACAGTCCTATGGCTACACCTTC. It specifies CSVEGQSYGYTF.

Worth noting for this clone: At the DNA level, this CDR3 is encoded by other sequences in the same sample as well. The chain combines TRBV5-1 with TRBJ2-5; D is possibly TRBD1 or TRBD2 (5 bases each). Germline lookup yields CDR1 SGHRS and CDR2 YFSETQ. CDR3 length equals 12 residues. Trimming took 5 bases from V and 4 from J, leaving 9 bases between them. In DNA form, the CDR3 reads TGCGCCAGCAGGCTTGGGGGAGAGACCCAGTACTTC. Amino acid sequence: CASRLGGETQYF.

Here the CDR3 DNA reads TGTGCCAGTAGTATGGGCAGGGCTACGACTGAAGCTTTCTTT. It is translated as CASSMGRATTEAFF. The V call is TRBV19, the J call TRBJ1-1; weak D call: TRBD1 (5 bases). The germline V gene has CDR1 LNHDA and CDR2 SQIVND (reference sequence). The length of the CDR3 is 14 residues. Trimming left V 3 bases short and J 5 bases short, with 13 bases between.

The CDR3 sequence: CASSQDGQWGAEAFF. In DNA form, the CDR3 reads TGTGCCAGCAGCCAAGATGGTCAGTGGGGGGCTGAAGCTTTCTTT. This chain joins TRBV3-1 (or the pseudogene TRBV3-2) and TRBJ1-1; D possibly corresponds to TRBD1 (5 bases). The V and J ends lost 0 bases and 6 bases respectively, with 14 bases between them. Germline loops: CDR1 LGHDT, CDR2 YNNKEL (reference sequence). The CDR3 sequence is 15 residues long.

The chain uses TRBV7-3 and TRBJ2-5, with a tentative D call TRBD1 (6 bases). Per the germline V gene, CDR1 is SGHTA and CDR2 is FQGTGA. V lost 4 bases to trimming and J lost 5 bases, with 11 bases between them. The CDR3 sequence is 13 residues long. The CDR3 loop reads CASSSLRGETQYF. CDR3 coding DNA: TGTGCCAGCAGCTCACTAAGGGGGGAGACCCAGTACTTC. Filled out from reference TRBV7-3 and TRBJ2-5, the complete variable domain reads GAGVSQTPSNKVTEKGKYVELRCDPISGHTALYWYRQSLGQGPEFLIYFQGTGAADDSGLPNDRFFAVRPEGSVSTLKIQRTERGDSAVYLCASSSLRGETQYFGPGTRLLVL.